The clone carrying this T cell receptor (beta chain) was observed at least ten times. Its antigen is currently unknown. These data belong to a study of human T cells and chemical hapten exposure. Whole-study context: Diphenylcyclopropenone was administered weekly to the scalp of patients throughout the approximately 25-week study.

Study-level findings and limits: Compared with pre-sensitization or healthy control sets, expanded TCRs clustered more.

Time point specified: patch test 1, 2 weeks after DPC sensitization. Treatment reported: therapeutic diphenylcyclopropenone sensitization with weekly scalp DPC. What the library attached to individual cDNA molecules were unique molecular identifiers. In the original workflow: Sample-level TCR yields exhibited a median of about 96,000, with a range of 23,224 to 690,600. TCRdb reprocessed the RACE reads via MiXCR and lists one record per CDR3 protein. The V and J calls and clone size are TCRdb's, not the authors'. The sample shows 95,000 to 130,000 distinct CDR3 sequences, about 12% of them seen only once. The clonotype comes from a woman in her 50s with alopecia areata. Some clones in this sample may be carry-over from other donors' samples. The specimen was whole blood, collected in connection with sensitization to the hapten diphenylcyclopropenone (DPC).

The CDR3 coding sequence is TGCAGTGCTAGTGTGGCTAGCGGGGGCCAAGAGACCCAGTACTTC. Translating it yields CSASVASGGQETQYF. The rearrangement links TRBV20-1 to TRBJ2-5, with 10 bases fitting TRBD2. The germline gives CDR1 DFQATT, CDR2 SNEGSKA (reference sequence). The CDR3 contains 15 residues. The V segment lost 3 bases and the J segment 1 base; nucleotides outside the gene matches: 5.